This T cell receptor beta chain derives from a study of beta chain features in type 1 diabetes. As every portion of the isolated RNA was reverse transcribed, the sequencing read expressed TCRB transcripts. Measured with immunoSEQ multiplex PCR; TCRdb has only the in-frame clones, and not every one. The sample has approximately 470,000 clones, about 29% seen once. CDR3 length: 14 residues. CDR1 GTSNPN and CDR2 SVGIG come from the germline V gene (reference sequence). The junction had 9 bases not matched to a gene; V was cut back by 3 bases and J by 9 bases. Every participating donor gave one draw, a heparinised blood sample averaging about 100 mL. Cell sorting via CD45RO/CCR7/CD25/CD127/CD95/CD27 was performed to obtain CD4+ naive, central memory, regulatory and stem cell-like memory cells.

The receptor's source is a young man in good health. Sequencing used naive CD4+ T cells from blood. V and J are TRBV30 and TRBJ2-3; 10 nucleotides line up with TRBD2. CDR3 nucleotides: TGTGCCTGGAGACCAGCGGGAGGGATTGACACGCAGTATTTT. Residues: CAWRPAGGIDTQYF.